The 28 T cell receptor beta chains given below trace back to one sample, sequenced in a study of blood T cells in healthy people across ages. Primers used in a second PCR of about 7 to 12 cycles were a sample-barcoded 5' primer and a J-beta primer mix. TCRdb passed the 5' RACE reads through MiXCR, listing each CDR3 protein once. This sample has 650,000 to 700,000 distinct CDR3 sequences, with about 30% found just once. The specimen was blood. All receptors come from a woman over 75 in good health.

This rearrangement joins TRBV6-5 to TRBJ2-1; 13 nucleotides match TRBD2. Germline loops: CDR1 MNHEY, CDR2 SVGAGI. The CDR3 spans 15 residues. Trimming at V came to 2 bases and at J to 8 bases, leaving 3 bases not matched to a gene. The CDR3 sequence: CASSYGLAGDYEQFF. The CDR3 DNA sequence: TGTGCCAGCAGTTACGGACTAGCGGGGGACTATGAGCAGTTCTTC.

Concerning this clonotype: This may stem from a read error, because a much larger clone lies one nucleotide away. The CDR3 DNA reads TGCAGTGCCCAACTAGCGGGGGGGCACTACAATGAGCAGTACTTC. Residues: CSAQLAGGHYNEQYF. The chain joins TRBV20-1 to TRBJ2-1, with TRBD2 identical over 13 bases. With the DNA end fitting TRBJ2-7 better, the J assignment may be wrong. This CDR3 is built from 15 residues. The V gene's germline CDR1 is DFQATT and CDR2 SNEGSKA (reference sequence).

This clonotype was observed many times. The chain carries TRBV7-2 and TRBJ1-2, with D perhaps matching TRBD1 (5 bases). The CDR3 extends over 14 amino acids. Trimming stripped 5 bases from V and 6 bases from J, with 16 bases between. Germline CDR1 SGHTA, CDR2 FQGNSA. In DNA form, the CDR3 reads TGTGCCAGCAGCCCCAGTAGGGGTAGTCATGGCTACACCTTC. Its protein product is CASSPSRGSHGYTF.

The chain combines TRBV9 with TRBJ1-3, with D possibly TRBD1 on 6 matching bases. Between the trimmed V and J ends, which lost 3 bases and 8 bases, there was a span of 18 bases. Per the germline V gene, CDR1 is SGDLS and CDR2 is YYNGEE. The CDR3 totals 15 residues. The CDR3 bases are TGTGCCAGCAGCGGAGTATCGGGGGGCGCTTACACCATATATTTT. It yields the protein CASSGVSGGAYTIYF. Drawing the rest from reference TRBV9 and TRBJ1-3, the complete variable domain is DSGVTQTPKHLITATGQRVTLRCSPRSGDLSVYWYQQSLDQGLQFLIQYYNGEERAKGNILERFSAQQFPDLHSELNLSSLELGDSALYFCASSGVSGGAYTIYFGEGSWLTVV.

In this sample, this clonotype turned up many times. This chain joins TRBV12-3 or TRBV12-4 and TRBJ2-1; 12 positions match TRBD2. V was clipped by 5 bases and J by 8 bases; unmatched bases: 7. The CDR3 runs to 15 residues. CDR3 in DNA: TGTGCCAGCAGTCCTAGCGGGGGGGCCAGGGATGAGCAGTTCTTC. Translation gives CASSPSGGARDEQFF.

This clonotype occurred many times. The CDR3: CASSPQRDRVRTYEQYF. CDR3 bases: TGTGCCAGCAGCCCTCAGAGGGACAGGGTCAGAACCTACGAGCAGTACTTC. The gene calls are TRBV6-1 and TRBJ2-7, with 9 bases matching TRBD1. In germline, CDR1 is MNHNS, CDR2 SASEGT. This CDR3 spans 17 amino acids. Trimming took 6 bases from V and 2 from J; bases not matched to a gene: 14.

This clonotype has ten or more counts. This chain links TRBV7-3 with TRBJ2-6; D call uncertain. Trimming pared 3 bases from V and 3 bases from J, leaving 6 bases between. The CDR3 consists of 14 residues. Germline CDR1 is SGHTA and CDR2 is FQGTGA. The CDR3 reads CASSFTGGANVLTF. The CDR3 bases are TGTGCCAGCAGCTTTACCGGTGGGGCCAACGTCCTGACTTTC.

This clonotype was seen repeatedly, ten times or more. The V and J genes are TRBV6-5 and TRBJ1-1, with 7 bases that match TRBD1. The CDR3 loop spans 14 amino acids. V was clipped by 0 bases and J by 6 bases; unmatched bases: 4. Germline lookup yields CDR1 MNHEY and CDR2 SVGAGI. The CDR3 here is CASSYSITGAEAFF. The CDR3 DNA follows: TGTGCCAGCAGTTACTCGATAACAGGGGCTGAAGCTTTCTTT.

The chain combines TRBV28 with TRBJ2-5, with D tentatively TRBD2 (5 bases). V lost 6 bases, J lost 6 bases, and 14 bases lay in between. CDR3 length equals 13 residues. The germline CDR1 and CDR2 sequences are MDHEN and SYDVKM. Here the CDR3 reads CASSLDGEQTQYF. As DNA, the CDR3 is TGTGCCAGCAGCCTTGACGGGGAACAGACCCAGTACTTC.

This clonotype was seen only a few times. This may be a read error, as it is one base from a much larger clone. The gene calls are TRBV10-3 and TRBJ2-5; D is possibly TRBD2 (5 bases). This CDR3 has 13 residues. Trimming took 11 bases from V and 5 from J, leaving 18 bases between them. In germline, CDR1 is ENHRY, CDR2 SYGVKD. The CDR3 DNA reads TGTGCCCCCATCCGTGGGTCGGGGGAGACCCAGTACTTC. This codes for CAPIRGSGETQYF.

This clonotype was recorded many times. The chain carries TRBV29-1 and TRBJ1-5; TRBD1 matches 7 bases. The germline CDR1 and CDR2 sequences are SQVTM and ANQGSEA. The junction had 8 bases not matched to a gene; V was cut back by 6 bases and J by 6 bases. CDR3 size: 13 residues. The CDR3 DNA follows: TGCAGCGTAAATCAGGGGGGCGGTCAGCCCCAGCATTTT. This codes for CSVNQGGGQPQHF. Full variable domain (remainder filled in from reference TRBV29-1 and TRBJ1-5): SAVISQKPSRDICQRGTSLTIQCQVDSQVTMMFWYRQQPGQSLTLIATANQGSEATYESGFVIDKFPISRPNLTFSTLTVSNMSPEDSSIYLCSVNQGGGQPQHFGDGTRLSIL.

Ten or more counts support this clonotype. The chain recombines TRBV27 with TRBJ2-1; 14 positions agree with TRBD2. This CDR3 spans 15 amino acids. Germline V gene lookup returns CDR1 MNHEY and CDR2 SMNVEV (reference sequence). The trim removed 6 bases at V and 4 bases at J, leaving 2 bases unmatched. The CDR3: CASRTSGGAYNEQFF. The CDR3 bases are TGTGCCAGCAGGACTAGCGGGGGGGCTTACAATGAGCAGTTCTTC.

This clonotype was picked up many times. The chain links TRBV20-1 to TRBJ2-1; D possibly corresponds to TRBD1 (5 bases). Looked up from germline, CDR1 is DFQATT and CDR2 is SNEGSKA (reference sequence). Trimming removed 6 bases from V and 0 bases from J, with 12 bases in between. This CDR3 has 14 residues. The CDR3 loop is CSAPGFSSYNEQFF. CDR3 DNA sequence: TGCAGTGCCCCAGGGTTCAGCTCCTACAATGAGCAGTTCTTC.

This clonotype was seen a handful of times. A much larger clone sits a single nucleotide away, making a read error possible. The chain couples TRBV5-1 to TRBJ2-1; 8 bases fit TRBD2. The last part of the DNA fits TRBJ2-7 better; the J call may be wrong. Germline lookup yields CDR1 SGHRS and CDR2 YFSETQ. This CDR3 has 17 residues. CDR3 nucleotides: TGCGCCAGCAGCTTGACCCGGGGGGGGCAGTACGGGAATGAGCAGTACTTC. Its translation: CASSLTRGGQYGNEQYF.

V usage is TRBV3-1 and J usage is TRBJ2-4; 7 bases agree with TRBD2. Germline V gene data show CDR1 as LGHDT and CDR2 as YNNKEL (reference sequence). With 3 bases clipped from V and 1 base from J, the junction kept 9 bases outside the gene matches. This CDR3 spans 17 amino acids. CDR3 in DNA: TGTGCCAGCAGCCAGGGGAGGGGCTTGCCCGCCAAAAACATTCAGTACTTC. Encoded protein: CASSQGRGLPAKNIQYF. The entire variable domain, with the rest obtained from reference TRBV3-1 and TRBJ2-4, is as follows: DTAVSQTPKYLVTQMGNDKSIKCEQNLGHDTMYWYKQDSKKFLKIMFSYNNKELIINETVPNRFSPKSPDKAHLNLHINSLELGDSAVYFCASSQGRGLPAKNIQYFGAGTRLSVL.

This clonotype was recorded many times. The genes are TRBV4-2 and TRBJ2-3, with D possibly called TRBD1 or TRBD2 (7 bases each). The V and J ends lost 0 bases and 4 bases respectively, with 14 bases between them. The CDR3 spans 16 residues. Germline-derived CDR1 and CDR2 are LGHNA and YNFKEQ. The CDR3 region is CASSQEAGGAADTQYF. The CDR3 region has the DNA TGTGCCAGCAGCCAAGAGGCAGGGGGGGCCGCAGATACGCAGTATTTT.

This sequence joins TRBV6-4 and TRBJ2-3; 8 bases map to TRBD2. Per the germline V gene, CDR1 is MRHNA and CDR2 is SNTAGT. The CDR3 contains 15 residues. The V gene end was trimmed by 3 bases and the J gene end by 0 bases; junction bases not matched to a gene: 2. CDR3 region: CASSETGGSTDTQYF. The CDR3 nucleotides are TGTGCCAGCAGTGAGACGGGAGGGAGCACAGATACGCAGTATTTT.

There are a few counts of this clonotype. A much larger clone differs from this one at a single base, so this may be a read error. The chain recombines TRBV2 with TRBJ2-1, with 8 bases lining up with TRBD1. From germline, CDR1 is SNHLY and CDR2 FYNNEI. The CDR3 has 13 residues. V dropped 6 bases and J dropped 8; count of bases not matched to a gene: 6. The CDR3 is CASRDWTGYEQFF. DNA for the CDR3: TGTGCCAGCAGGGACTGGACAGGGTATGAGCAGTTCTTC.

The chain uses TRBV6-2 or TRBV6-3 and TRBJ1-4; unclear D gene. The V end lost 0 bases, the J end lost 8 bases, and 16 bases lay between the germline ends. The CDR3 has 16 residues. Germline V gene data show CDR1 as MNHEY and CDR2 as SVGEGT. CDR3 sequence (DNA): TGTGCCAGCAGTTACTCGAAGGCCTTCCTGGAGGAAAAACTGTTTTTT. This encodes CASSYSKAFLEEKLFF.

The V and J genes are TRBV29-1 and TRBJ2-5; 13 nucleotides agree with TRBD2. The CDR3 consists of 15 residues. Germline CDR1 reads SQVTM; CDR2 reads ANQGSEA. V gave up 5 bases and J gave up 2 bases; unmatched junction bases: 5. For the CDR3, the DNA is TGCAGCGTTACTAGCGGGAGGGCCCGGCAAGAGACCCAGTACTTC. It encodes CSVTSGRARQETQYF.

The chain recombines TRBV5-1 with TRBJ2-2, with D possibly matching TRBD1 (5 bases). CDR1 SGHRS and CDR2 YFSETQ come from the germline V gene. This CDR3 has 14 residues. V was cut by 4 bases and J by 5 bases, with 12 bases left in between. The DNA of the CDR3 is TGCGCCAGCAGCAAAACGACAGAGACCGGGGAGCTGTTTTTT. This encodes CASSKTTETGELFF.

This clonotype was seen ten or more times. This chain joins TRBV7-2 and TRBJ2-3; D remains ambiguous. Trimming removed 7 bases at V and 5 bases at J, with 13 bases between. The CDR3 loop spans 13 amino acids. Germline lookup yields CDR1 SGHTA and CDR2 FQGNSA. The CDR3 bases are TGTGCCAGCACCGTAGTCCCGGGAGATACGCAGTATTTT. It yields the protein CASTVVPGDTQYF.

The rearrangement links TRBV28 to TRBJ1-4; 8 nucleotides align to TRBD1. CDR1 and CDR2 (germline): MDHEN, SYDVKM. This CDR3 region has 15 residues. Unmatched junction bases numbered 12, after V lost 5 bases and J lost 10 bases. CDR3 DNA: TGTGCCAGCAGTGTATCGGACAGGGCTCTGGGAAAACTGTTTTTT. Translating gives CASSVSDRALGKLFF.

The chain joins TRBV11-2 to TRBJ2-7; D may be TRBD1 (6 bases). The ends were cut back, 4 bases at V and 7 bases at J, with 20 bases in the middle. Germline CDR1 reads SGHAT; CDR2 reads FQNNGV. The CDR3 consists of 15 residues. The CDR3, as DNA: TGTGCCAGCAGCTACAGGGCGACCGGGCATGTTGAGCAGTACTTC. Protein sequence: CASSYRATGHVEQYF.

With respect to this clonotype: This may be a read error: a much more frequent sequence differs by one nucleotide. The chain joins TRBV5-1 to TRBJ2-5; a weak D match, TRBD2 (5 bases). This CDR3 region has 13 residues. Germline lookup yields CDR1 SGHRS and CDR2 YFSETQ. The CDR3 sequence is CASSLARGNEQYF. DNA of the CDR3: TGTGCCAGCAGTTTAGCACGGGGAAATGAGCAGTACTTC.

The rearrangement links TRBV7-2 to TRBJ2-1, with 15 bases identical to TRBD2. V shed 1 base, J shed 6 bases, and the junction held 4 bases outside the gene matches. Germline-derived CDR1 and CDR2 are SGHTA and FQGNSA. This CDR3 has 17 amino acids. The CDR3 here is CASSLGRTSGRANEQFF. Written as DNA, the CDR3 is TGTGCCAGCAGCTTAGGGAGGACTAGCGGGAGGGCCAATGAGCAGTTCTTC.

The chain links TRBV7-9 to TRBJ1-5; D gene uncertain. The germline gives CDR1 SEHNR, CDR2 FQNEAQ (reference sequence). This CDR3 region has 15 residues. Trimming shortened V by 4 bases and J by 4 bases, and 14 bases separated the two germline ends. CDR3 DNA: TGTGCCAGCAGCTCGGACGGGTCCCCTAATCAGCCCCAGCATTTT. Translated: CASSSDGSPNQPQHF.

The rearrangement joins TRBV5-1 to TRBJ2-1; D not certain. Germline V gene data show CDR1 as SGHRS and CDR2 as YFSETQ. V was trimmed by 0 bases and J by 0 bases, leaving 10 bases between them. This CDR3 is 16 amino acids long. CDR3 DNA sequence: TGCGCCAGCAGCTTGGTGGCCAGTAGCTCCTACAATGAGCAGTTCTTC. Amino acid sequence: CASSLVASSSYNEQFF.